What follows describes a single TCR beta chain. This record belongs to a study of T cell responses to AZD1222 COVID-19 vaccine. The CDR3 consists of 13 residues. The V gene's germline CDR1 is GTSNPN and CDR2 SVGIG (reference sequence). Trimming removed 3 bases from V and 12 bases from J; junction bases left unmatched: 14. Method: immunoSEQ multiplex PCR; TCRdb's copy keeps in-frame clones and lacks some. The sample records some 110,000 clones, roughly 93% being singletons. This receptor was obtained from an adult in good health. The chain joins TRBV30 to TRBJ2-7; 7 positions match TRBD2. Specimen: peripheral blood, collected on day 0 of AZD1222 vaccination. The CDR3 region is CAWSPSRWEGRYF. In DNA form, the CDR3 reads TGTGCCTGGAGCCCCTCGAGGTGGGAGGGCAGGTACTTC.